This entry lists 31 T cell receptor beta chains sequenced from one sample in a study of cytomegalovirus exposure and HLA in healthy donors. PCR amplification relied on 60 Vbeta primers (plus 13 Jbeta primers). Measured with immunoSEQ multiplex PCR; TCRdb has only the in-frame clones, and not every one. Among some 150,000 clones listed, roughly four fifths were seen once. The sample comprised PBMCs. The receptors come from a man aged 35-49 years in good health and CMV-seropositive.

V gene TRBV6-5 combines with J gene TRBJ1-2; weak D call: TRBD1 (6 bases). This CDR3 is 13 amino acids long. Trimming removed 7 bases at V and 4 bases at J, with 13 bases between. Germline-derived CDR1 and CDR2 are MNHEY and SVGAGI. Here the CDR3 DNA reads TGTGCCAGCACCCCGACAGGCTCCTATGGCTACACCTTC. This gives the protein CASTPTGSYGYTF.

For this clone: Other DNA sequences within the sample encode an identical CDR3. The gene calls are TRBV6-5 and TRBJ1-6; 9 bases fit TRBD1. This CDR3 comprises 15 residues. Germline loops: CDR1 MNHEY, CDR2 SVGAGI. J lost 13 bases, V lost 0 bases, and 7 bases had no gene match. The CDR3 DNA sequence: TGTGCCAGCAGTTACTCGAGTGGGACAGGGAGTCCCCTCCACTTT. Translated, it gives CASSYSSGTGSPLHF.

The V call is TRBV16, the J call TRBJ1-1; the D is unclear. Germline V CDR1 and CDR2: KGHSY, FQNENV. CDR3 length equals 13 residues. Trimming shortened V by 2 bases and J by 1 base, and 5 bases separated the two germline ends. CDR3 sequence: CASSQSGNTEAFF. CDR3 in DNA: TGTGCCAGCAGCCAAAGCGGGAACACTGAAGCTTTCTTT.

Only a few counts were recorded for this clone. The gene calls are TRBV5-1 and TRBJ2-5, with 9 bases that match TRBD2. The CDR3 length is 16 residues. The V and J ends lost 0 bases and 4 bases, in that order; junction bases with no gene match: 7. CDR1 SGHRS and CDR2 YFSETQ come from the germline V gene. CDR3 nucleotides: TGCGCCAGCAGCTTGGAGGGCGGGAGGGCCACAGAGACCCAGTACTTC. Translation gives CASSLEGGRATETQYF. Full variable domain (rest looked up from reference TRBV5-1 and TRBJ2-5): KAGVTQTPRYLIKTRGQQVTLSCSPISGHRSVSWYQQTPGQGLQFLFEYFSETQRNKGNFPGRFSGRQFSNSRSEMNVSTLELGDSALYLCASSLEGGRATETQYFGPGTRLLVL.

Here the CDR3 DNA reads TGTGCCAGCTCACCGGGACTAGCCCCCCTCGGCGAGCAGTACTTC. It specifies CASSPGLAPLGEQYF. The chain couples TRBV18 to TRBJ2-7; 9 positions match TRBD2. J gave up 6 bases and V 3 bases, and 9 bases lay outside the gene matches. The CDR3 runs to 15 residues. Germline V CDR1 and CDR2: KGHSH, LQKENI.

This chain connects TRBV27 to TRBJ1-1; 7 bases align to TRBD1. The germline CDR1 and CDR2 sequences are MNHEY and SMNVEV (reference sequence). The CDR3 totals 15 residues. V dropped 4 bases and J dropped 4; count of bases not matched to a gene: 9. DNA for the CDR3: TGTGCCAGCAGTTATCGACAGGGACGGGGCACTGAAGCTTTCTTT. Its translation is CASSYRQGRGTEAFF.

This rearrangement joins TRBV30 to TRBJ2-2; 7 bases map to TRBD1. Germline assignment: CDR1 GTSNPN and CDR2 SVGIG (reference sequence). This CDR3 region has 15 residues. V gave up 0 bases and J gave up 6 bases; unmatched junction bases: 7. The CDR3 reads CAWSVQGYRAGELFF. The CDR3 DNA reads TGTGCCTGGAGTGTACAGGGGTACAGGGCCGGGGAGCTGTTTTTT. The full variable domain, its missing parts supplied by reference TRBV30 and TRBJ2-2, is SQTIHQWPATLVQPVGSPLSLECTVEGTSNPNLYWYRQAAGRGLQLLFYSVGIGQISSEVPQNLSASRPQDRQFILSSKKLLLSDSGFYLCAWSVQGYRAGELFFGEGSRLTVL.

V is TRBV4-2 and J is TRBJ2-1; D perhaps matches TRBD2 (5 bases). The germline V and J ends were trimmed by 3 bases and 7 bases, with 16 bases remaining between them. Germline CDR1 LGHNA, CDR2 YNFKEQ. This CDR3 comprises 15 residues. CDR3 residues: CASSQEDYTLNEQFF. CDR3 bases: TGTGCCAGCAGCCAGGAAGACTACACCCTTAATGAGCAGTTCTTC.

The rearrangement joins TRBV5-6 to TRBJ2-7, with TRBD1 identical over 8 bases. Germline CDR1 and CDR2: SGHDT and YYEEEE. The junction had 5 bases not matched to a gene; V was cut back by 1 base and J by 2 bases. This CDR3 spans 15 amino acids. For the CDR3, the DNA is TGTGCCAGCAGCTTGACACTGACAGGGGCCTACGAGCAGTACTTC. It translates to CASSLTLTGAYEQYF. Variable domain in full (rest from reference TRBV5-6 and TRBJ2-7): DAGVTQSPTHLIKTRGQQVTLRCSPKSGHDTVSWYQQALGQGPQFIFQYYEEEERQRGNFPDRFSGHQFPNYSSELNVNALLLGDSALYLCASSLTLTGAYEQYFGPGTRLTVT.

CDR3 bases: TGTGCCAGCTCGAGGATCACGTTTAACTATGGCTACACCTTC. Translating gives CASSRITFNYGYTF. The gene calls are TRBV2 and TRBJ1-2; D not certain. V was trimmed by 8 bases and J by 1 base, leaving 14 bases between them. The CDR3 consists of 14 residues. In germline, CDR1 is SNHLY, CDR2 FYNNEI.

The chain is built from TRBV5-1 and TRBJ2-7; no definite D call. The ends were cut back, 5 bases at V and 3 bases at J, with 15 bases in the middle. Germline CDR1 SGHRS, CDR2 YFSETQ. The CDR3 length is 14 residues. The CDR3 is CASRMAYRHYEQYF. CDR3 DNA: TGCGCCAGCAGAATGGCGTATAGACACTACGAGCAGTACTTC. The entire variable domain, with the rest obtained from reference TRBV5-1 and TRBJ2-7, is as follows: KAGVTQTPRYLIKTRGQQVTLSCSPISGHRSVSWYQQTPGQGLQFLFEYFSETQRNKGNFPGRFSGRQFSNSRSEMNVSTLELGDSALYLCASRMAYRHYEQYFGPGTRLTVT.

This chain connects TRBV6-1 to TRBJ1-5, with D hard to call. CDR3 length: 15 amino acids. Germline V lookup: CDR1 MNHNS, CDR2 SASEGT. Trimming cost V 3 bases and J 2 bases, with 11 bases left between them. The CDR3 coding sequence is TGTGCCAGCAGTGAGATCTGGAGGGGCAATCAGCCCCAGCATTTT. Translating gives CASSEIWRGNQPQHF.

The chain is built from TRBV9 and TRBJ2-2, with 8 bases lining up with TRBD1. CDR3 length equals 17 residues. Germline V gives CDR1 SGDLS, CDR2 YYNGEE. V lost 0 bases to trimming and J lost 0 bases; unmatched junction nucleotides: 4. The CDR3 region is CASSVVQGAANTGELFF. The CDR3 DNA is TGTGCCAGCAGCGTAGTGCAGGGGGCGGCGAACACCGGGGAGCTGTTTTTT. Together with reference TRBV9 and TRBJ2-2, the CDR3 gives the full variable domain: DSGVTQTPKHLITATGQRVTLRCSPRSGDLSVYWYQQSLDQGLQFLIQYYNGEERAKGNILERFSAQQFPDLHSELNLSSLELGDSALYFCASSVVQGAANTGELFFGEGSRLTVL.

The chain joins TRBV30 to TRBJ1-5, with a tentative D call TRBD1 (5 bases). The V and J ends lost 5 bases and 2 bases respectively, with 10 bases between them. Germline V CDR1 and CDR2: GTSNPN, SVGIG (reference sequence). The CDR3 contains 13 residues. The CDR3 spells CAWQGWGNQPQHF. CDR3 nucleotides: TGTGCCTGGCAGGGCTGGGGCAATCAGCCCCAGCATTTT.

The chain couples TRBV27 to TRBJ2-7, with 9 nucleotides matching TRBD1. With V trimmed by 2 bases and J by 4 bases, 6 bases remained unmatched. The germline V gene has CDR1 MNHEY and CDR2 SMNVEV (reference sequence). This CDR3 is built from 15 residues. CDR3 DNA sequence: TGTGCCAGCAGTTTAAATGTGGGACAGGGTTACGAGCAGTACTTC. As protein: CASSLNVGQGYEQYF.

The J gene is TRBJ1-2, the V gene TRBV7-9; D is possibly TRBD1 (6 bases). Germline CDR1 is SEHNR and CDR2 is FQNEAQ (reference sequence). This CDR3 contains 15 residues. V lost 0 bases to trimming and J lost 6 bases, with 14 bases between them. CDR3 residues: CASSLALGARHGYTF. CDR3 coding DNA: TGTGCCAGCAGCTTAGCGTTGGGGGCGCGGCATGGCTACACCTTC.

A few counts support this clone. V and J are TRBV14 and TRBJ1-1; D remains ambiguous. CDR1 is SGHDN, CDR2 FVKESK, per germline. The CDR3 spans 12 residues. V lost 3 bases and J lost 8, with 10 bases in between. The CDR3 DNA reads TGTGCCAGCAGCCACCTTTTGCGGGAAGCTTTCTTT. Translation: CASSHLLREAFF.

This CDR3 reads CASSFLWAGGREQYF. The CDR3 DNA is TGTGCCAGCAGCTTCCTTTGGGCGGGGGGGCGCGAGCAGTACTTC. The chain carries TRBV13 and TRBJ2-7, with 9 bases aligning to TRBD2. There are 15 residues in the CDR3. The trim removed 3 bases at V and 6 bases at J, leaving 9 bases unmatched. Per the germline V gene, CDR1 is PRHDT and CDR2 is FYEKMQ (reference sequence).

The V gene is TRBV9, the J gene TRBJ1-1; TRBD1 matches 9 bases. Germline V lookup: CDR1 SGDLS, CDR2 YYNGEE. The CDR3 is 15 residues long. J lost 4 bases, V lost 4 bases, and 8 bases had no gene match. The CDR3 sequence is CASSPGQGWSTEAFF. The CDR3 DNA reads TGTGCCAGCAGCCCCGGACAGGGGTGGAGCACTGAAGCTTTCTTT.

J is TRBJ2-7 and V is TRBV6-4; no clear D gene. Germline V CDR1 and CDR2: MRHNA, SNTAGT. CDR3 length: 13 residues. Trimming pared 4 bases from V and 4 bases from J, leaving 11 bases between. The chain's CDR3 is CASSVGGFYEQYF. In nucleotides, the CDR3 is TGTGCCAGCAGTGTAGGCGGATTTTACGAGCAGTACTTC.

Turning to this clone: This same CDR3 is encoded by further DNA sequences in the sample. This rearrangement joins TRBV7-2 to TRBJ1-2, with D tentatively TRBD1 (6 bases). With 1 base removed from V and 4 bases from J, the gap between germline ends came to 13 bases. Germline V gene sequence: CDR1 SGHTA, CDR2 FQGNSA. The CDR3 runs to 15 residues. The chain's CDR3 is CASSLGGGAGYGYTF. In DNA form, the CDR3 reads TGTGCCAGCAGCTTAGGCGGGGGGGCTGGCTATGGCTACACCTTC. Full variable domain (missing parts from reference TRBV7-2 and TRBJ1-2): GAGVSQSPSNKVTEKGKDVELRCDPISGHTALYWYRQSLGQGLEFLIYFQGNSAPDKSGLPSDRFSAERTGGSVSTLTIQRTQQEDSAVYLCASSLGGGAGYGYTFGSGTRLTVV.

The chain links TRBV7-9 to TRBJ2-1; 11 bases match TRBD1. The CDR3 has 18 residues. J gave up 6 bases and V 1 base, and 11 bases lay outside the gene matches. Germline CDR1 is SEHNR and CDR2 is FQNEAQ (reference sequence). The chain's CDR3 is CASSLGPGQGALGNEQFF. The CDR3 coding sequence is TGTGCCAGCAGCTTAGGGCCCGGACAGGGGGCATTAGGCAATGAGCAGTTCTTC.

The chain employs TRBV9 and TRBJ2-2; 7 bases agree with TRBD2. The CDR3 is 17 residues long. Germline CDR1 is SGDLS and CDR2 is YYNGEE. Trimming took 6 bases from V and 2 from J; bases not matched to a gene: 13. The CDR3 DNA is TGTGCCAGCACCCGCGTTCCCCTAGCGGCCAACACCGGGGAGCTGTTTTTT. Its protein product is CASTRVPLAANTGELFF.

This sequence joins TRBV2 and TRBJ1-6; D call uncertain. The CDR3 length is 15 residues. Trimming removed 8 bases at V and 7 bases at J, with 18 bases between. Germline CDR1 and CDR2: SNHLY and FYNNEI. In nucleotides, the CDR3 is TGTGCCAGCCTCCCTTTGACTTTCATCAATTCACCCCTCCACTTT. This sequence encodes CASLPLTFINSPLHF.

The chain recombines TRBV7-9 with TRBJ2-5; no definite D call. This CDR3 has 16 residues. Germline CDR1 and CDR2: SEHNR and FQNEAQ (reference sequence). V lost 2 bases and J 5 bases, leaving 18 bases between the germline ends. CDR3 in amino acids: CASSLHALRLSETQYF. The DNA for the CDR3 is TGTGCCAGCAGCTTACATGCTCTGAGGCTTTCGGAGACCCAGTACTTC.

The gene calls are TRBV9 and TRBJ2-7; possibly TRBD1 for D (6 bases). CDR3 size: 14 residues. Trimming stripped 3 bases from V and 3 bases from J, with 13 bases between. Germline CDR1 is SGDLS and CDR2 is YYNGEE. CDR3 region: CASSAAGEFYEQYF. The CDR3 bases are TGTGCCAGCAGCGCCGCAGGGGAGTTCTACGAGCAGTACTTC.

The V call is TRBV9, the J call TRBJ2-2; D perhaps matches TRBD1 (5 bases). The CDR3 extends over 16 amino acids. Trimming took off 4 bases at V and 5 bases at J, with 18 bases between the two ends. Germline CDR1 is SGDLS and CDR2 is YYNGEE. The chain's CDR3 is CASSPPTGPSTGELFF. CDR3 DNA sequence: TGTGCCAGCAGCCCCCCAACAGGACCCTCAACCGGGGAGCTGTTTTTT. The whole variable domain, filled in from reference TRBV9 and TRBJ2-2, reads DSGVTQTPKHLITATGQRVTLRCSPRSGDLSVYWYQQSLDQGLQFLIQYYNGEERAKGNILERFSAQQFPDLHSELNLSSLELGDSALYFCASSPPTGPSTGELFFGEGSRLTVL.

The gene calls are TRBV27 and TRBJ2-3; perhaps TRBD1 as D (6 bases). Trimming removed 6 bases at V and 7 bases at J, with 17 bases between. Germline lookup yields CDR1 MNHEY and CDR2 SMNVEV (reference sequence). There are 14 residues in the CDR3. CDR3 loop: CASRSLGGQNTQYF. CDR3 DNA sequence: TGTGCCAGCAGAAGTTTAGGTGGACAGAATACGCAGTATTTT.

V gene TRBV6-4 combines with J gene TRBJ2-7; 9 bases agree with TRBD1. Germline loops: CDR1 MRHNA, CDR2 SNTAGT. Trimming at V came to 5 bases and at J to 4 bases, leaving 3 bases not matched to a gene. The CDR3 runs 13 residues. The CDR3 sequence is CASSKDRGYEQYF. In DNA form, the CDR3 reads TGTGCCAGCAGTAAAGACAGGGGGTACGAGCAGTACTTC.

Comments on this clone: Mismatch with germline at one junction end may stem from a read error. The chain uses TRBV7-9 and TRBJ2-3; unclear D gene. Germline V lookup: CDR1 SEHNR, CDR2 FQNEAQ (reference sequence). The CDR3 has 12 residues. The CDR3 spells CSSSRSTDTQYF. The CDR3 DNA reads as TGTTCCAGCAGCCGGAGCACAGATACGCAGTATTTT.

CDR3: CASSPTGQFYEQYF. The CDR3 region has the DNA TGTGCCAGCAGTCCGACCGGACAGTTCTACGAGCAGTACTTC. The chain uses TRBV27 and TRBJ2-7; TRBD1 might be the D (6 bases). This CDR3 contains 14 residues. Germline CDR1 and CDR2: MNHEY and SMNVEV (reference sequence). V was pared by 5 bases and J by 3 bases, with 14 bases between.